Below are 23 T cell receptor beta chains sequenced from a single sample in a study of graft-versus-host responses after intestinal transplantation. Antigen specificity for these receptors is unknown. TCRdb keeps only in-frame clones here, not all; method: immunoSEQ multiplex PCR. Counted here are 130,000 or so clones, about nine tenths occurring once; the ten biggest clones make up about 0.18%. The sample was unstimulated CD4+ T cells sorted from spleen or lymph node cells, taken before intestinal transplant. These receptors came from a human donor who received an intestinal transplant.

V and J are TRBV18 and TRBJ1-3, with D uncertain. Trimming removed 3 bases from V and 0 bases from J, with 9 bases in between. Germline CDR1 reads KGHSH; CDR2 reads LQKENI. This CDR3 spans 15 amino acids. The CDR3 nucleotides read TGTGCCAGCTCACCCTATTCAGGCTCTGGAAACACCATATATTTT. Protein product: CASSPYSGSGNTIYF.

The gene calls are TRBV28 and TRBJ2-7; a weak D match, TRBD1 (6 bases). Looked up from germline, CDR1 is MDHEN and CDR2 is SYDVKM. Between the trimmed V and J ends, which lost 5 bases and 0 bases, there was a span of 20 bases. The CDR3 spans 17 residues. In DNA form, the CDR3 reads TGTGCCAGCAGTAGCCTAGGTCACAGGGCCCTCTCCTACGAGCAGTACTTC. It specifies CASSSLGHRALSYEQYF.

V gene TRBV28 combines with J gene TRBJ2-1; 7 nucleotides align to TRBD2. This CDR3 contains 16 residues. Losses at the gene ends were 6 bases for V and 4 bases for J; bases not matched to a gene: 12. Germline V lookup: CDR1 MDHEN, CDR2 SYDVKM. The CDR3 nucleotides read TGTGCCAGCAGGATACCGATGGGGGGGGGTTACAATGAGCAGTTCTTC. Translation: CASRIPMGGGYNEQFF.

The chain joins TRBV5-1 to TRBJ2-2, with a weak D call TRBD2 (6 bases). The germline gives CDR1 SGHRS, CDR2 YFSETQ. V lost 4 bases to trimming and J lost 1 base, with 8 bases between them. The CDR3 covers 14 residues. The CDR3 loop reads CASSRGENTGELFF. As DNA, the CDR3 is TGCGCCAGCAGCCGCGGGGAGAACACCGGGGAGCTGTTTTTT.

CDR3 sequence: CASSDRLEQYF. The CDR3 nucleotides read TGTGCCAGCAGTGACAGGCTTGAACAGTACTTC. The rearrangement uses TRBV6-5 and TRBJ2-7; tentatively, D is TRBD1 (6 bases). Germline V CDR1 and CDR2: MNHEY, SVGAGI. There are 11 residues in the CDR3. Trimming stripped 5 bases from V and 10 bases from J, with 12 bases between.

With regard to this clone: Other DNA sequences in this sample translate to the same CDR3. The V call is TRBV4-3, the J call TRBJ2-1; 7 nucleotides agree with TRBD2. V shed 0 bases and J 2 bases; nucleotides not matched to a gene: 1. The CDR3 sequence is 15 residues long. The germline gives CDR1 LGHNA, CDR2 YSLEER. DNA of the CDR3: TGCGCCAGCAGCCAAGACAGCGGGGCCTACAATGAGCAGTTCTTC. This sequence encodes CASSQDSGAYNEQFF.

The V gene is TRBV6-1, the J gene TRBJ1-1; no clear D. V lost 0 bases to trimming and J lost 4 bases, with 9 bases between them. Looked up from germline, CDR1 is MNHNS and CDR2 is SASEGT. This CDR3 has 14 residues. CDR3 bases: TGTGCCAGCAGTGAAGCGCTGGGGAGCACTGAAGCTTTCTTT. Protein sequence: CASSEALGSTEAFF.

V gene TRBV27 combines with J gene TRBJ2-1; 8 bases are shared with TRBD1. The V and J ends lost 7 bases and 4 bases, in that order; junction bases with no gene match: 3. This CDR3 has 13 residues. The germline gives CDR1 MNHEY, CDR2 SMNVEV (reference sequence). DNA of the CDR3: TGTGCCAGCACCCGGACAGGGTACAATGAGCAGTTCTTC. Protein product: CASTRTGYNEQFF.

The chain has TRBV2 and TRBJ2-2; TRBD1 might be the D (6 bases). Trimming removed 6 bases from V and 0 bases from J, with 14 bases in between. The germline CDR1 and CDR2 sequences are SNHLY and FYNNEI. This CDR3 comprises 16 residues. The CDR3 here is CASRLLQGSNTGELFF. In DNA, the CDR3 is TGTGCCAGCAGACTTTTACAGGGATCGAACACCGGGGAGCTGTTTTTT.

The J gene is TRBJ2-2, the V gene TRBV28, with D perhaps TRBD2 (5 bases). V was cut by 5 bases and J by 6 bases, with 13 bases left in between. Germline lookup yields CDR1 MDHEN and CDR2 SYDVKM. This CDR3 has 14 residues. The CDR3 spells CASSISGLSGELFF. The CDR3 DNA reads as TGTGCCAGCAGTATTTCGGGGTTATCCGGGGAGCTGTTTTTT. The entire variable domain, with the rest obtained from reference TRBV28 and TRBJ2-2, is as follows: DVKVTQSSRYLVKRTGEKVFLECVQDMDHENMFWYRQDPGLGLRLIYFSYDVKMKEKGDIPEGYSVSREKKERFSLILESASTNQTSMYLCASSISGLSGELFFGEGSRLTVL.

The chain uses TRBV27 and TRBJ1-2; 8 positions agree with TRBD1. The CDR3 extends over 14 amino acids. Germline CDR1 is MNHEY and CDR2 is SMNVEV (reference sequence). The V gene end was trimmed by 6 bases and the J gene end by 3 bases; junction bases not matched to a gene: 6. The CDR3 coding sequence is TGTGCCAGCAGCCCAGGGGGCGCGGACTATGGCTACACCTTC. Translated, it gives CASSPGGADYGYTF.

The chain carries TRBV19 and TRBJ1-2; weak D call: TRBD1 (6 bases). CDR3 length: 15 amino acids. Trimming stripped 3 bases from V and 0 bases from J, with 11 bases between. The germline gives CDR1 LNHDA, CDR2 SQIVND (reference sequence). CDR3 protein: CASSMGAFTNYGYTF. CDR3 nucleotide sequence: TGTGCCAGTAGTATGGGGGCATTCACTAACTATGGCTACACCTTC.

The chain couples TRBV7-8 to TRBJ1-1; D perhaps matches TRBD1 (6 bases). V gave up 5 bases and J gave up 5 bases, with 12 bases separating them. CDR1 and CDR2 from the germline V gene are SGHVS and FQNEAQ. The CDR3 has 13 residues. CDR3 DNA sequence: TGTGCCAGCAGCCCTCCGACAGGAACTGAAGCTTTCTTT. Protein sequence: CASSPPTGTEAFF.

The gene calls are TRBV30 and TRBJ2-7; 8 bases line up with TRBD2. The CDR3 runs 14 residues. With 3 bases clipped from V and 3 bases from J, the junction kept 7 bases outside the gene matches. The germline gives CDR1 GTSNPN, CDR2 SVGIG (reference sequence). CDR3 bases: TGTGCCTGGAGAAAGGCCCTAGCGGGCTACGAGCAGTACTTC. As protein: CAWRKALAGYEQYF. The whole variable domain, remainder taken from reference TRBV30 and TRBJ2-7, is SQTIHQWPATLVQPVGSPLSLECTVEGTSNPNLYWYRQAAGRGLQLLFYSVGIGQISSEVPQNLSASRPQDRQFILSSKKLLLSDSGFYLCAWRKALAGYEQYFGPGTRLTVT.

The chain carries TRBV7-2 and TRBJ1-2; TRBD1 agrees at 7 bases. The CDR3 sequence is 15 residues long. The J segment lost 2 bases and the V segment lost 3 bases, leaving 6 bases of the junction unmatched. Germline CDR1 is SGHTA and CDR2 is FQGNSA. The CDR3: CASSFRTGSNYGYTF. In DNA form, the CDR3 reads TGTGCCAGCAGCTTCCGGACAGGTTCGAACTATGGCTACACCTTC.

This chain connects TRBV18 to TRBJ2-5; 9 bases are a match to TRBD2. The CDR3 consists of 17 residues. CDR1 is KGHSH and CDR2 is LQKENI in the germline V gene. V shed 4 bases and J 7 bases; nucleotides not matched to a gene: 16. Written as DNA, the CDR3 is TGTGCCAGCTCACTGCCCATAACCGGGACTAGCCCTAGGACCCAGTACTTC. Residues: CASSLPITGTSPRTQYF.

The chain combines TRBV27 with TRBJ2-7, with TRBD2 as a possible D gene (6 bases). Germline V gene data show CDR1 as MNHEY and CDR2 as SMNVEV (reference sequence). There are 14 residues in the CDR3. Between the trimmed V and J ends, which lost 7 bases and 2 bases, there was a span of 15 bases. The CDR3 loop reads CASMSGTRAYEQYF. CDR3 sequence (DNA): TGTGCCAGCATGTCAGGGACTCGAGCCTACGAGCAGTACTTC.

The rearrangement uses TRBV28 and TRBJ1-5, with D possibly matching TRBD1 (5 bases). V gave up 6 bases and J gave up 9 bases, with 24 bases separating them. Germline V CDR1 and CDR2: MDHEN, SYDVKM. This CDR3 region has 16 residues. Here the CDR3 DNA reads TGTGCCAGCAGCCACCTCAGGGCCAACAGTTTGGGGCCCCAGCATTTT. This gives the protein CASSHLRANSLGPQHF.

CDR3 amino acids: CASSPDGVLKEIDYGYTF. The DNA of the CDR3 is TGTGCCAGCTCACCAGATGGAGTCCTCAAGGAGATTGACTATGGCTACACCTTC. J is TRBJ1-2 and V is TRBV18; D is undetermined. This CDR3 region has 18 residues. V lost 2 bases, J lost 3 bases, and 22 bases lay in between. The germline V gene encodes CDR1 KGHSH and CDR2 LQKENI.

The chain links TRBV10-3 to TRBJ1-1; perhaps TRBD1 as D (6 bases). The CDR3 is 15 residues long. In germline, CDR1 is ENHRY, CDR2 SYGVKD. V gave up 2 bases and J gave up 1 base, with 11 bases separating them. The CDR3 DNA reads as TGTGCCATCAGTGAGGGGGGCCCGGAGAACACTGAAGCTTTCTTT. It translates to CAISEGGPENTEAFF.

The rearrangement links TRBV28 to TRBJ2-3; D gene ambiguous. With 5 bases removed from V and 7 bases from J, the gap between germline ends came to 10 bases. The germline CDR1 and CDR2 sequences are MDHEN and SYDVKM. The CDR3 totals 12 residues. In DNA form, the CDR3 reads TGTGCCAGCAGTCCCCCGAACCATACGCAGTATTTT. The encoded protein is CASSPPNHTQYF.

This clone was detected once. The V call is TRBV7-2, the J call TRBJ2-5, with D tentatively TRBD1 (6 bases). This CDR3 spans 14 amino acids. V lost 5 bases and J 2 bases, leaving 12 bases between the germline ends. Germline V CDR1 and CDR2: SGHTA, FQGNSA. CDR3 bases: TGTGCCAGCAGCCCAAGACAGGATCAAGAGACCCAGTACTTC. Protein: CASSPRQDQETQYF.

V is TRBV2 and J is TRBJ2-5, with D possibly being TRBD2 (6 bases). V was shortened by 7 bases and J by 4 bases, with 13 bases between the two germline ends. The CDR3 sequence is 13 residues long. Germline V gene lookup returns CDR1 SNHLY and CDR2 FYNNEI. In nucleotides, the CDR3 is TGTGCCAGCACTCTTCGGGGAGGAGAGACCCAGTACTTC. This gives the protein CASTLRGGETQYF.